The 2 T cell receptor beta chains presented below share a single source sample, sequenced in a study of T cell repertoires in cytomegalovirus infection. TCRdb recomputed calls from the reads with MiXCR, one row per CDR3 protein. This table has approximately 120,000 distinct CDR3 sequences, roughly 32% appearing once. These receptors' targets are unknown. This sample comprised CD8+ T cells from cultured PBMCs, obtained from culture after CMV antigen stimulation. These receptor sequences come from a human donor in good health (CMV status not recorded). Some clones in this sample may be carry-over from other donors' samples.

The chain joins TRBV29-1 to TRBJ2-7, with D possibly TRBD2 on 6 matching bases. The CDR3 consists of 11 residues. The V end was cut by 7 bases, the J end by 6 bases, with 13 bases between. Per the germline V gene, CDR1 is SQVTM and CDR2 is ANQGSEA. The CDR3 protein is CSALGGAEQYF. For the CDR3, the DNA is TGCAGCGCCTTGGGAGGAGCCGAGCAGTACTTC.

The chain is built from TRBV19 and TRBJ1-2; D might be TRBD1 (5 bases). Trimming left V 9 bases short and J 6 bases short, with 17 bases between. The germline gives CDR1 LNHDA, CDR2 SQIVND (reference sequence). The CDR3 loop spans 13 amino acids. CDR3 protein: CASGQGYYNGYTF. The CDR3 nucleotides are TGTGCCAGCGGGCAGGGTTATTACAATGGCTACACCTTC.